One and the same sample provided the 22 T cell receptor beta chains below, sequenced in a study of OX40 agonist ivuxolimab in advanced cancers. Measured with immunoSEQ multiplex PCR; TCRdb has only the in-frame clones, and not every one. This table has some 80,000 clones, roughly 86% appearing once. The material was CD4+ or CD8+ T cells sorted from blood, obtained in a trial of the OX40 agonist ivuxolimab. All receptors come from an adult with an advanced solid tumor such as melanoma, head and neck, liver or kidney cancer.

The chain combines TRBV28 with TRBJ1-5; D gene uncertain. Trimming left V 8 bases short and J 7 bases short, with 12 bases between. Germline V CDR1 and CDR2: MDHEN, SYDVKM. This CDR3 is built from 12 residues. The CDR3 DNA follows: TGTGCCAGCGGGGAGGCCTTACAGCCCCAGCATTTT. It encodes CASGEALQPQHF.

This clone has a handful of counts. The CDR3 loop is CASSEHGQGNYGYTF. Written as DNA, the CDR3 is TGTGCCAGCAGTGAACACGGCCAGGGGAACTATGGCTACACCTTC. The chain recombines TRBV6-1 with TRBJ1-2, with TRBD1 as a possible D gene (6 bases). Looked up from germline, CDR1 is MNHNS and CDR2 is SASEGT. Trimming stripped 2 bases from V and 2 bases from J, with 12 bases between. The CDR3 has 15 residues.

This chain joins TRBV29-1 and TRBJ2-7; 10 bases are shared with TRBD1. This CDR3 is 14 amino acids long. V lost 7 bases and J lost 1; bases outside the gene matches: 7. Per germline, CDR1 SQVTM and CDR2 ANQGSEA. CDR3 residues: CSAGTGARSYEQYF. CDR3 DNA sequence: TGCAGCGCCGGGACAGGGGCTAGGTCCTACGAGCAGTACTTC.

This rearrangement joins TRBV28 to TRBJ2-5, with D unresolved. The J call is in doubt because the DNA end fits TRBJ2-7 better. This CDR3 comprises 12 residues. Germline V gives CDR1 MDHEN, CDR2 SYDVKM. The CDR3 DNA sequence: TGTGCCAGCAGTTTAAAGGTTTACGAGCAGTACTTC. This translates into CASSLKVYEQYF.

The sample holds one count of this clone. The chain couples TRBV27 to TRBJ1-2, with 8 bases lining up with TRBD1. Germline V gene sequence: CDR1 MNHEY, CDR2 SMNVEV (reference sequence). J lost 4 bases, V lost 4 bases, and 8 bases had no gene match. This CDR3 has 15 amino acids. The CDR3 DNA reads TGTGCCAGCAGTTCGCCTTGGACAGGGCGCTATGGCTACACCTTC. This codes for CASSSPWTGRYGYTF.

The V call is TRBV5-1, the J call TRBJ1-1; D is perhaps TRBD1 (5 bases). Germline V gene lookup returns CDR1 SGHRS and CDR2 YFSETQ. The CDR3 is 16 amino acids. Trimming cost V 0 bases and J 2 bases, with 14 bases left between them. The CDR3 loop reads CASSLESPGRNTEAFF. CDR3 DNA: TGCGCCAGCAGCTTGGAATCCCCAGGGCGTAACACTGAAGCTTTCTTT.

The CDR3 is CAWTTRAGFSYEQYF. CDR3 sequence (DNA): TGTGCCTGGACCACGAGGGCGGGTTTCTCCTACGAGCAGTACTTC. The chain couples TRBV30 to TRBJ2-7; D possibly corresponds to TRBD2 (5 bases). Germline V gene data show CDR1 as GTSNPN and CDR2 as SVGIG (reference sequence). The CDR3 runs 15 residues. The V end was cut by 4 bases, the J end by 0 bases, with 16 bases between.

The chain joins TRBV6-1 to TRBJ2-6; D is possibly TRBD2 (6 bases). The CDR3 is 16 amino acids. V dropped 0 bases and J dropped 2 bases, with 8 bases sitting between them. Per germline, CDR1 MNHNS and CDR2 SASEGT. The CDR3 sequence: CASSEAWGAGANVLTF. As DNA, the CDR3 is TGTGCCAGCAGTGAAGCGTGGGGGGCTGGGGCCAACGTCCTGACTTTC.

V gene TRBV6-5 combines with J gene TRBJ2-3; no clear D gene. Trimming removed 4 bases from V and 0 bases from J, with 8 bases in between. This CDR3 is built from 14 residues. Germline V gene sequence: CDR1 MNHEY, CDR2 SVGAGI. CDR3 DNA: TGTGCCAGCAGTTCCGCTCGTAGCACAGATACGCAGTATTTT. Translated: CASSSARSTDTQYF.

The V and J genes are TRBV4-1 and TRBJ2-5, with TRBD2 identical over 12 bases. CDR3 length: 15 amino acids. V gave up 5 bases and J gave up 8 bases; unmatched junction bases: 9. Germline CDR1 reads MGHRA; CDR2 reads YSYEKL. DNA for the CDR3: TGCGCCAGCAGCGAAGGAATACTAGCGGGGGGAACCCAGTACTTC. This translates into CASSEGILAGGTQYF.

The chain couples TRBV9 to TRBJ2-6; D gene ambiguous. V was clipped by 3 bases and J by 3 bases, with 4 bases between them. The germline V gene has CDR1 SGDLS and CDR2 YYNGEE. There are 13 residues in the CDR3. CDR3 amino acids: CASSESGANVLTF. Here the CDR3 DNA reads TGTGCCAGCAGCGAAAGTGGGGCCAACGTCCTGACTTTC. Variable domain in full (rest from reference TRBV9 and TRBJ2-6): DSGVTQTPKHLITATGQRVTLRCSPRSGDLSVYWYQQSLDQGLQFLIQYYNGEERAKGNILERFSAQQFPDLHSELNLSSLELGDSALYFCASSESGANVLTFGAGSRLTVL.

V gene TRBV28 combines with J gene TRBJ1-4; no reliable D call. With 5 bases removed from V and 4 bases from J, the gap between germline ends came to 5 bases. The CDR3 consists of 12 residues. The germline V gene encodes CDR1 MDHEN and CDR2 SYDVKM. The CDR3 region is CASSPYNEKLFF. CDR3 coding DNA: TGTGCCAGCAGTCCATATAATGAAAAACTGTTTTTT.

The J gene is TRBJ1-2, the V gene TRBV6-6; D ambiguous. V was trimmed by 7 bases and J by 6 bases, leaving 18 bases between them. CDR3 length: 14 amino acids. Per germline, CDR1 MNHNY and CDR2 SVGAGI (reference sequence). CDR3 sequence: CASNARESHHGYTF. Written as DNA, the CDR3 is TGTGCCAGCAACGCCCGGGAAAGTCATCATGGCTACACCTTC.

CDR3 nucleotide sequence: TGTGCCAGCAGCTCAAACATCGGAACTAATGAAAAACTGTTTTTT. This gives the protein CASSSNIGTNEKLFF. The chain joins TRBV11-2 to TRBJ1-4, with D unresolved. The ends were cut back, 4 bases at V and 1 base at J, with 10 bases in the middle. The CDR3 sequence is 15 residues long. In germline, CDR1 is SGHAT, CDR2 FQNNGV.

The chain couples TRBV6-5 to TRBJ2-7, with a possible D match to TRBD2 (5 bases). V gave up 5 bases and J gave up 2 bases, with 13 bases separating them. The germline gives CDR1 MNHEY, CDR2 SVGAGI. The CDR3 runs 14 residues. This CDR3 is CASSRPSGTYEQYF. CDR3 coding DNA: TGTGCCAGCAGTCGCCCCTCCGGGACCTACGAGCAGTACTTC.

The chain carries TRBV4-3 and TRBJ1-1; D is unclear. CDR3 size: 14 residues. Trimming stripped 0 bases from V and 5 bases from J, with 10 bases between. Germline V gene sequence: CDR1 LGHNA, CDR2 YSLEER. CDR3 in DNA: TGCGCCAGCAGCCAAGATGGCAGGATGACTGAAGCTTTCTTT. It translates to CASSQDGRMTEAFF.

This clone was seen more than once but under ten times. The chain has TRBV5-1 and TRBJ2-1; 11 bases line up with TRBD1. V trimming: 4 bases; J trimming: 6 bases; junction bases outside the gene matches: 9. Per the germline V gene, CDR1 is SGHRS and CDR2 is YFSETQ. The CDR3 loop spans 16 amino acids. The CDR3 nucleotides are TGCGCCAGCAGCCCCGTCCGGGACAGGGGGGGCAATGAGCAGTTCTTC. Protein sequence: CASSPVRDRGGNEQFF.

V is TRBV19 and J is TRBJ1-2; tentatively, D is TRBD1 (5 bases). Trimming stripped 3 bases from V and 5 bases from J, with 13 bases between. Germline V gene data show CDR1 as LNHDA and CDR2 as SQIVND (reference sequence). This CDR3 spans 14 amino acids. In nucleotides, the CDR3 is TGTGCCAGTAGTATGACGGGGACGAATTATGGCTACACCTTC. This encodes CASSMTGTNYGYTF.

The chain employs TRBV7-9 and TRBJ2-1; a weak D match, TRBD2 (6 bases). The CDR3 is made up of 15 amino acids. Germline CDR1 reads SEHNR; CDR2 reads FQNEAQ (reference sequence). V lost 1 base and J 9 bases, leaving 16 bases between the germline ends. CDR3 amino acids: CASSLEVAGRGEQFF. As DNA, the CDR3 is TGTGCCAGCAGCTTAGAGGTGGCGGGGAGAGGTGAGCAGTTCTTC.

Notes on this clone: The limits of the CDR3 on the DNA are not certain, so only TCRdb's listed CDR3 is given. V is TRBV18 and J is TRBJ2-4; no check of the table's D call, TRBD1, against the DNA was made. Including both end residues, the CDR3 is 15 amino acids long. In germline, CDR1 is KGHSH, CDR2 LQKENI. CDR3: CASSPLRARGNIQYF.

This clone was observed a few times. This CDR3 is CASSEQGRQETQYF. The CDR3 DNA sequence: TGTGCCAGCAGCGAACAGGGCCGGCAAGAGACCCAGTACTTC. The chain has TRBV11-3 and TRBJ2-5; D may be TRBD1 (6 bases). CDR1 is SGHNT, CDR2 YENEEA, per germline. This CDR3 spans 14 amino acids. Trimming took 5 bases from V and 2 from J, leaving 12 bases between them.

The gene calls are TRBV5-6 and TRBJ1-5, with D unresolved. The CDR3 contains 14 residues. CDR1 SGHDT and CDR2 YYEEEE come from the germline V gene. V was shortened by 0 bases and J by 2 bases, with 6 bases between the two germline ends. In nucleotides, the CDR3 is TGTGCCAGCAGCTTGGGCCGAGGCAATCAGCCCCAGCATTTT. Translation gives CASSLGRGNQPQHF. Together with reference TRBV5-6 and TRBJ1-5, the CDR3 gives the full variable domain: DAGVTQSPTHLIKTRGQQVTLRCSPKSGHDTVSWYQQALGQGPQFIFQYYEEEERQRGNFPDRFSGHQFPNYSSELNVNALLLGDSALYLCASSLGRGNQPQHFGDGTRLSIL.